The next 8 T cell receptor beta chains were all read from a single sample in a study of monozygotic twins with inflammatory bowel disease. TCRdb re-called the 5' RACE reads; every CDR3 protein appears as one record, without DNA. The sample's table shows roughly 160,000 distinct CDR3 sequences. The sample taken for sequencing was blood. The source is a human donor with ulcerative colitis or Crohn's disease, or a healthy co-twin of an affected twin (not recorded which).

The chain couples TRBV18 to TRBJ1-2; lacking DNA, the TRBD1 call made by TCRdb goes unchecked. This CDR3 has 14 residues. Looked up from germline, CDR1 is KGHSH and CDR2 is LQKENI. This chain's CDR3 is CASSQDRGGDGYTF. Full variable domain (outside the CDR3, taken from reference TRBV18 and TRBJ1-2): NAGVMQNPRHLVRRRGQEARLRCSPMKGHSHVYWYRQLPEEGLKFMVYLQKENIIDESGMPKERFSAEFPKEGPSILRIQQVVRGDSAAYFCASSQDRGGDGYTFGSGTRLTVV.

V is TRBV19 and J is TRBJ1-3. Germline values: CDR1 LNHDA, CDR2 SQIVND (reference sequence). The CDR3 is 11 residues long. The CDR3 spells CASSIGNTIYF. The full variable domain, in which reference TRBV19 and TRBJ1-3 provide the parts outside the CDR3, is DGGITQSPKYLFRKEGQNVTLSCEQNLNHDAMYWYRQDPGQGLRLIYYSQIVNDFQKGDIAEGYSVSREKKESFPLTVTSAQKNPTAFYLCASSIGNTIYFGEGSWLTVV.

The chain recombines TRBV7-2 with TRBJ2-3. This CDR3 comprises 14 residues. Looked up from germline, CDR1 is SGHTA and CDR2 is FQGNSA. This CDR3 is CASSLDIRSDTQYF.

The chain is built from TRBV10-3 and TRBJ2-3; TCRdb's D call of TRBD2 is untestable without DNA. There are 19 residues in the CDR3. Looked up from germline, CDR1 is ENHRY and CDR2 is SYGVKD. The CDR3 protein is CAISESVSGALSTTDTQYF.

The genes are TRBV20-1 and TRBJ1-5; TCRdb's D call of TRBD1 is untestable without DNA. This CDR3 region has 16 residues. CDR1 is DFQATT and CDR2 is SNEGSKA in the germline V gene (reference sequence). Here the CDR3 reads CSARDGSSRDNQPQHF.

The J gene is TRBJ1-1, the V gene TRBV20-1. The CDR3 length is 12 residues. Germline V gene data show CDR1 as DFQATT and CDR2 as SNEGSKA (reference sequence). The CDR3 loop reads CSARDGNTEAFF.

J is TRBJ2-3 and V is TRBV12-3 or TRBV12-4; as DNA is missing, the TRBD1 call by TCRdb cannot be tested. This CDR3 region has 15 residues. This chain's CDR3 is CASSFAGTGADTQYF.

The gene calls are TRBV28 and TRBJ2-7; TCRdb's assignment of TRBD1 cannot be checked, as there is no DNA. This CDR3 is built from 15 residues. Germline CDR1 and CDR2: MDHEN and SYDVKM. The CDR3 is CASSLPTPGLHEQYF. Full variable domain (remainder filled in from reference TRBV28 and TRBJ2-7): DVKVTQSSRYLVKRTGEKVFLECVQDMDHENMFWYRQDPGLGLRLIYFSYDVKMKEKGDIPEGYSVSREKKERFSLILESASTNQTSMYLCASSLPTPGLHEQYFGPGTRLTVT.